Each of the 15 T cell receptor beta chains below was sequenced from the same sample in a study of breast tumors, draining lymph nodes, adjacent tissues. TCRdb re-called the multiplex PCR reads with MiXCR, one entry per CDR3 protein. The sample comprises around 140,000 distinct CDR3 sequences, about 33% of which are singletons, and under 2.5% rests with the top ten. Axillary draining lymph nodes of breast cancer patients supplied the node samples. Sequencing was done on a sample of axillary lymph node tissue. The receptors derive from a female donor with breast cancer. Some clones in this sample may be carry-over from other donors' samples.

Many counts were recorded for this clonotype. CDR3 DNA: TGTGCCAGCAGCTCACTGGGGTGGGGGGCCAACGTCCTGACTTTC. Amino acids: CASSSLGWGANVLTF. The rearrangement uses TRBV5-6 and TRBJ2-6; D not resolved. Trimming stripped 3 bases from V and 4 bases from J, with 11 bases between. Germline V CDR1 and CDR2: SGHDT, YYEEEE. The CDR3 contains 15 residues.

This chain joins TRBV5-4 and TRBJ1-2; TRBD1 is a possible D gene (5 bases). Germline V gene sequence: CDR1 SGHNT, CDR2 YYREEE (reference sequence). The germline V and J ends were trimmed by 0 bases and 6 bases, with 12 bases remaining between them. This CDR3 is built from 14 residues. The CDR3 coding sequence is TGTGCCAGCAGCTTGGACGGGGCTTACAATGGCTACACCTTC. The encoded protein is CASSLDGAYNGYTF. Drawing the rest from reference TRBV5-4 and TRBJ1-2, the complete variable domain is ETGVTQSPTHLIKTRGQQVTLRCSSQSGHNTVSWYQQALGQGPQFIFQYYREEENGRGNFPPRFSGLQFPNYSSELNVNALELDDSALYLCASSLDGAYNGYTFGSGTRLTVV.

This clonotype was seen repeatedly, ten times or more. The chain uses TRBV7-2 and TRBJ2-7; 9 nucleotides agree with TRBD1. This CDR3 is 14 amino acids long. Germline V gene lookup returns CDR1 SGHTA and CDR2 FQGNSA. V trimming: 1 base; J trimming: 4 bases; junction bases outside the gene matches: 2. CDR3 amino acids: CASSLETGGYEQYV. Here the CDR3 DNA reads TGTGCCAGCAGCTTAGAGACAGGGGGATACGAGCAGTACGTC.

This clonotype was recorded at least ten times. The V and J genes are TRBV7-2 and TRBJ2-5; tentative D call: TRBD2 (6 bases). In germline, CDR1 is SGHTA, CDR2 FQGNSA. This CDR3 contains 14 residues. V was pared by 0 bases and J by 4 bases, with 9 bases between. CDR3 in DNA: TGTGCCAGCAGCTTAGCTGGGCGGGGAGAGACCCAGTACTTC. Encoded protein: CASSLAGRGETQYF.

V gene TRBV4-1 combines with J gene TRBJ2-3, with 10 positions matching TRBD2. The germline V gene has CDR1 MGHRA and CDR2 YSYEKL. Unmatched junction bases numbered 21, after V lost 3 bases and J lost 6 bases. The length of the CDR3 is 20 residues. The CDR3 coding sequence is TGCGCCAGCAGCCAGAACCGGCTAGCGGGGGCGAGCAGGGCGGCGGATACGCAGTATTTT. It specifies CASSQNRLAGASRAADTQYF.

Ten or more counts support this clonotype. This chain connects TRBV19 to TRBJ2-5; 7 bases are a match to TRBD1. The trim removed 5 bases at V and 3 bases at J, leaving 9 bases unmatched. The CDR3 contains 15 residues. CDR1 and CDR2 (germline): LNHDA, SQIVND (reference sequence). CDR3 sequence (DNA): TGTGCCAGTAGTTCCCCGGGACAGCGCAAAGAGACCCAGTACTTC. Translating gives CASSSPGQRKETQYF.

The sample holds a few counts of this clonotype. A much larger clone differs by one base, so this may be a read error. The chain employs TRBV20-1 and TRBJ2-7, with D uncertain. The germline gives CDR1 DFQATT, CDR2 SNEGSKA (reference sequence). This CDR3 is 11 amino acids long. The CDR3 loop reads CSARESYEQSF. CDR3 in DNA: TGCAGTGCTAGGGAATCCTACGAGCAGTCCTTC.

The chain carries TRBV6-5 and TRBJ1-1; D may be TRBD1 (5 bases). The length of the CDR3 is 15 residues. CDR1 MNHEY and CDR2 SVGAGI come from the germline V gene. V was clipped by 6 bases and J by 0 bases, with 14 bases between them. CDR3 coding DNA: TGTGCCAGCAGGAGGGGTATTAGAATGAACACTGAAGCTTTCTTT. This translates into CASRRGIRMNTEAFF.

This chain links TRBV6-2 or TRBV6-3 with TRBJ1-5; 8 bases are shared with TRBD1. The CDR3 is made up of 16 amino acids. The V gene end was trimmed by 6 bases and the J gene end by 4 bases; junction bases not matched to a gene: 11. CDR1 and CDR2 from the germline V gene are MNHEY and SVGEGT. The CDR3 bases are TGTGCCAGCAGATCCCAGGACAGGGTACATAATCAGCCCCAGCATTTT. Amino acid sequence: CASRSQDRVHNQPQHF.

Ten or more counts support this clonotype. This rearrangement joins TRBV15 to TRBJ2-1; D is ambiguous. Germline lookup yields CDR1 LNHNV and CDR2 YYDKDF (reference sequence). Between the trimmed V and J ends, which lost 0 bases and 9 bases, there was a span of 15 bases. This CDR3 has 15 amino acids. The CDR3 region is CATSRDLPLSGEQFF. CDR3 bases: TGTGCCACCAGCAGAGATCTGCCGCTTTCCGGTGAGCAGTTCTTC.

This clonotype has ten or more counts. This rearrangement joins TRBV18 to TRBJ2-1; 7 bases align to TRBD2. Germline-derived CDR1 and CDR2 are KGHSH and LQKENI. V was pared by 4 bases and J by 7 bases, with 4 bases of the junction left unmatched. The CDR3 is 13 residues long. CDR3 residues: CASSLSGGNEQFF. CDR3 in DNA: TGTGCCAGCTCACTGTCGGGGGGAAATGAGCAGTTCTTC.

The rearrangement joins TRBV18 to TRBJ1-1; 7 nucleotides line up with TRBD1. Per germline, CDR1 KGHSH and CDR2 LQKENI. The trim removed 6 bases at V and 4 bases at J, leaving 11 bases unmatched. The CDR3 extends over 15 amino acids. In DNA, the CDR3 is TGTGCCAGCTCCGAAATGACAGGGACGGTCACTGAAGCTTTCTTT. It specifies CASSEMTGTVTEAFF.

V usage is TRBV6-2 or TRBV6-3 and J usage is TRBJ2-2; D is unclear. Trimming removed 5 bases at V and 13 bases at J, with 17 bases between. The CDR3 has 13 residues. CDR1 MNHEY and CDR2 SVGEGT come from the germline V gene. CDR3 region: CASSRPPYNGLFF. As DNA, the CDR3 is TGTGCCAGCAGTAGGCCCCCTTACAATGGGCTGTTTTTT.

This sequence joins TRBV7-3 and TRBJ1-1, with D possibly being TRBD1 (5 bases). Germline CDR1 is SGHTA and CDR2 is FQGTGA. The CDR3 is made up of 16 amino acids. Trimming took 0 bases from V and 0 from J, leaving 11 bases between them. The CDR3, as DNA: TGTGCCAGCAGCTTAACTCCTCAGGGTTTGAACACTGAAGCTTTCTTT. It encodes CASSLTPQGLNTEAFF.

This clonotype was seen ten or more times. This chain joins TRBV4-3 and TRBJ1-3; D ambiguous. This CDR3 has 14 residues. CDR1 and CDR2 (germline): LGHNA, YSLEER. V was cut by 1 base and J by 4 bases, with 8 bases left in between. The CDR3 coding sequence is TGCGCCAGCAGCCAAGGGTTTCCGGGAAACACCATATATTTT. It specifies CASSQGFPGNTIYF.